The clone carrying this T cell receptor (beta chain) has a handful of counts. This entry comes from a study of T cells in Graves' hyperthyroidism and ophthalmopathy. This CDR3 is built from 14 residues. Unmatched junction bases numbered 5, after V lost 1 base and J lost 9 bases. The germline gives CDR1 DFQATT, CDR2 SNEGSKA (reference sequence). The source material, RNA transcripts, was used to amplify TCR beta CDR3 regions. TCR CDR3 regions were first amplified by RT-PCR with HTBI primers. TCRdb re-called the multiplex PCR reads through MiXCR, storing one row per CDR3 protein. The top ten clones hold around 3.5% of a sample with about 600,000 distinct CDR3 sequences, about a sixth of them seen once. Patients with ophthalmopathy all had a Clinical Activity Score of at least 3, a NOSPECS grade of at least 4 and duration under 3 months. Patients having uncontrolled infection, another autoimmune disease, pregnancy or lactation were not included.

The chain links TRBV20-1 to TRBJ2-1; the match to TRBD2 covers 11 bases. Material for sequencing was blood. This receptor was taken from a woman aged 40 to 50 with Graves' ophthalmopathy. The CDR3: CSARASGGPGEQFF. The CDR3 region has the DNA TGCAGTGCTAGAGCTAGCGGGGGGCCCGGTGAGCAGTTCTTC.